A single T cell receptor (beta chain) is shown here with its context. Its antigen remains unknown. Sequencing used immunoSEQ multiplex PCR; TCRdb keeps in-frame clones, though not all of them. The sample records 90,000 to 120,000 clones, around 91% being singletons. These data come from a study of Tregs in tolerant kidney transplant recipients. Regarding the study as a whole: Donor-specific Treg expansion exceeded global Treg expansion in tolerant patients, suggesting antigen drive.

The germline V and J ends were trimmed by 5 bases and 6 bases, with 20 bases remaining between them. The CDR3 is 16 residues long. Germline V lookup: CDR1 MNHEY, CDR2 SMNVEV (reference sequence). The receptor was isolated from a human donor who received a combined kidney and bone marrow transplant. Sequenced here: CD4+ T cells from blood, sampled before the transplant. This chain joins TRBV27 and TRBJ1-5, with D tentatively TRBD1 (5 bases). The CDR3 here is CASSRRDGGRGQPQHF. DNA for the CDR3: TGTGCCAGCAGTCGCCGGGACGGCGGGAGGGGTCAGCCCCAGCATTTT.